The rows below give T cell receptor beta chains drawn from one sample of a study of OX40 agonist ivuxolimab in advanced cancers. Some clones are missing from TCRdb's copy, which holds only in-frame ones; the method was immunoSEQ multiplex PCR. This sample has 20,000 to 25,000 clones, with roughly 91% found just once. The input for sequencing was CD4+ or CD8+ T cells sorted from blood, taken in a trial of the OX40 agonist ivuxolimab. These receptors were taken from an adult with an advanced solid tumor such as melanoma, head and neck, liver or kidney cancer. CDR3s include the opening cysteine and the closing phenylalanine or tryptophan. A D gene is named only where the DNA matches it firmly. Size tells how often a clone was seen (once, few, many) or the class of an expanded clone, and some rows leave it out.

v_call	d_call	clone_size	j_call	cdr3_aa	cdr3_nt
TRBV14	TRBD2	NA	TRBJ2-4	CASWGAGKNF	TGTGCCAGCTGGGGAGCGGGAAAGAACTTC
TRBV6-5	NA	NA	TRBJ2-3	CASSYGRRTDTQYF	TGTGCCAGCAGTTATGGACGTCGCACAGATACGCAGTATTTT
TRBV10-2	NA	NA	TRBJ1-1	CASREQILNTEAFF	TGCGCCAGCAGGGAACAGATTTTGAACACTGAAGCTTTCTTT
TRBV7-9	NA	NA	TRBJ1-5	CASSLENQPQHF	TGTGCCAGCAGCTTAGAGAATCAGCCCCAGCATTTT
TRBV2	NA	once	TRBJ1-1	CASTGVGTEAFF	TGTGCCAGCACTGGGGTCGGTACTGAAGCTTTCTTT
TRBV6-1	NA	once	TRBJ2-1	CASSEAGATYNEQFF	TGTGCCAGCAGTGAAGCGGGAGCTACCTACAATGAGCAGTTCTTC
TRBV7-2	TRBD1	NA	TRBJ2-3	CASSLDQDTTGGWTQYF	TGTGCCAGCAGCTTAGATCAGGATACTACAGGGGGATGGACGCAGTATTTT
TRBV28	TRBD1	NA	TRBJ1-4	CASSRTTGDAPNEKLFF	TGTGCCAGCAGTCGCACGACAGGGGATGCACCTAATGAAAAACTGTTTTTT
TRBV29-1	NA	NA	TRBJ2-5	CSVVPFTFQETQYF	TGCAGCGTTGTCCCGTTTACATTCCAAGAGACCCAGTACTTC
TRBV19	NA	NA	TRBJ1-1	CASRPSTAGAEAFF	TGTGCCAGTAGACCTTCGACAGCAGGTGCTGAAGCTTTCTTT
TRBV19	TRBD1	NA	TRBJ1-2	CASSKDHRGGYGYTF	TGTGCCAGTAGCAAAGACCACAGGGGTGGTTATGGCTACACCTTC
TRBV5-1	NA	NA	TRBJ1-1	CASSLRDPRDTEAFF	TGCGCCAGCAGCCTCCGGGACCCGAGGGACACTGAAGCTTTCTTT
TRBV28	NA	once	TRBJ1-2	CASSLTVDGYTF	TGTGCCAGCAGTCTGACGGTGGATGGCTACACCTTC
TRBV5-4	TRBD2	NA	TRBJ2-1	CASSSSGGAVGNEQFF	TGTGCCAGCAGCTCCAGCGGGGGGGCCGTGGGTAATGAGCAGTTCTTC
TRBV28	TRBD1	NA	TRBJ1-1	CASSTLTGRTTEAFF	TGTGCCAGCAGTACCTTGACAGGGAGGACCACTGAAGCTTTCTTT
TRBV7-2	NA	NA	TRBJ2-5	CASRKGGRETQYF	TGTGCCAGCAGGAAAGGGGGGCGGGAGACCCAGTACTTC
TRBV7-8	TRBD2	NA	TRBJ2-1	CASSLVLGGPARFF	TGTGCCAGCAGCTTAGTCTTGGGAGGGCCGGCACGGTTCTTC
TRBV6-1	TRBD1	once	TRBJ2-6	CASRQGASGANVLTF	TGTGCCAGCAGACAGGGGGCTTCCGGGGCCAACGTCCTGACTTTC
TRBV9	NA	once	TRBJ1-3	CASSVLGSGGNTIYF	TGTGCCAGCAGCGTATTGGGCAGTGGAGGAAACACCATATATTTT
TRBV4-1	TRBD1	NA	TRBJ1-1	CASSPGQANTEAFF	TGCGCCAGCAGCCCGGGACAGGCGAACACTGAAGCTTTCTTT
TRBV5-1	NA	NA	TRBJ2-5	CASSLKPGAGEETQYF	TGCGCCAGCAGCTTGAAGCCCGGGGCTGGAGAAGAGACCCAGTACTTC
TRBV6-1	NA	NA	TRBJ2-7	CASSAPKVGGSYEQYF	TGTGCCAGCAGTGCCCCCAAGGTCGGAGGCTCCTACGAGCAGTACTTC